The rows below give T cell receptor beta chains drawn from one sample of a study of cytomegalovirus exposure and HLA in healthy donors. Measured with immunoSEQ multiplex PCR; TCRdb has only the in-frame clones, and not every one. Among about 140,000 clones listed, roughly three quarters were seen once. Sequenced sample: PBMCs. These receptor sequences come from a woman under 40 in good health and CMV-seronegative. Each CDR3 is given with its conserved first and last residue. Fields, in order: clone size, V gene, J gene, D gene, CDR3 protein, CDR3 DNA. A D gene is named only where the DNA matches it firmly. Clone size is given for some rows only: seen once, a few or many times, or a class if the clone is expanded.

size: NA; V: TRBV5-1; J: TRBJ2-6; D: TRBD1; CDR3: CASSWTGGKSGANVLTF; DNA: TGCGCCAGCAGCTGGACAGGGGGCAAATCTGGGGCCAACGTCCTGACTTTC
size: few; V: TRBV29-1; J: TRBJ2-1; D: NA; CDR3: CSVEGSEGNYNEQFF; DNA: TGCAGCGTTGAAGGGTCTGAGGGAAACTACAATGAGCAGTTCTTC
size: once; V: TRBV19; J: TRBJ1-5; D: NA; CDR3: CASTPSAPQAQHF; DNA: TGTGCCAGTACCCCCTCGGCCCCCCAGGCCCAGCATTTT
size: few; V: TRBV21-1; J: TRBJ1-5; D: NA; CDR3: CASSPRQGRQPQHF; DNA: TGTGCCAGCAGCCCTAGACAGGGGCGGCAGCCCCAGCATTTT
size: NA; V: TRBV19; J: TRBJ2-7; D: TRBD2; CDR3: CASSTREVLYEQYF; DNA: TGTGCCAGTAGTACCCGGGAGGTCCTCTACGAGCAGTACTTC
size: few; V: TRBV11-2; J: TRBJ2-2; D: NA; CDR3: CASRRGANTGELFF; DNA: TGTGCCAGCCGACGCGGTGCGAACACCGGGGAGCTGTTTTTT
size: NA; V: TRBV7-9; J: TRBJ1-6; D: NA; CDR3: CASSSRDIANNSPLHF; DNA: TGTGCCAGCAGCTCCAGGGATATCGCAAATAATTCACCCCTCCACTTT
size: NA; V: TRBV2; J: TRBJ2-7; D: NA; CDR3: CASSDVLYGSSYEQYF; DNA: TGTGCCAGCAGTGACGTTTTGTATGGGAGCTCCTACGAGCAGTACTTC
size: NA; V: TRBV11-2; J: TRBJ1-1; D: NA; CDR3: CASSLDLITEAFF; DNA: TGTGCCAGCAGCTTAGACCTAATCACTGAAGCTTTCTTT
size: once; V: TRBV28; J: TRBJ2-3; D: TRBD1; CDR3: CASSIGTGADTQYF; DNA: TGTGCCAGCAGCATAGGGACAGGGGCGGATACGCAGTATTTT
size: NA; V: TRBV6-5; J: TRBJ1-1; D: NA; CDR3: CASSYSPSGGDTEAFF; DNA: TGTGCCAGCAGTTACTCGCCCTCCGGGGGGGACACTGAAGCTTTCTTT
size: NA; V: TRBV19; J: TRBJ1-2; D: NA; CDR3: CASSDRTDGYTF; DNA: TGTGCCAGTAGCGACAGGACAGATGGCTACACCTTC
size: NA; V: TRBV28; J: TRBJ1-4; D: NA; CDR3: CASSLTPYRDANEKLFF; DNA: TGTGCCAGCAGCCTGACCCCTTACAGGGACGCCAATGAAAAACTGTTTTTT
size: NA; V: TRBV29-1; J: TRBJ1-2; D: TRBD1; CDR3: CSATTGDDYGYTF; DNA: TGCAGCGCTACGACAGGGGACGATTATGGCTACACCTTC
size: NA; V: TRBV6-1; J: TRBJ1-4; D: TRBD1; CDR3: CASSASTGGGGNEKLFF; DNA: TGTGCCAGCAGTGCTTCGACAGGGGGCGGAGGTAATGAAAAACTGTTTTTT
size: NA; V: TRBV5-1; J: TRBJ2-3; D: NA; CDR3: CASSLRTGENTQYF; DNA: TGCGCCAGCAGCTTACGGACGGGGGAAAATACGCAGTATTTT
size: once; V: TRBV30; J: TRBJ2-1; D: NA; CDR3: CAWSLGEGSYNEQFF; DNA: TGTGCCTGGAGTTTAGGAGAAGGCTCCTACAATGAGCAGTTCTTC
size: NA; V: TRBV4-1; J: TRBJ2-3; D: TRBD2; CDR3: CASSQSPGTSGTDTQYF; DNA: TGCGCCAGCAGCCAATCACCCGGGACTAGCGGCACAGATACGCAGTATTTT
size: NA; V: TRBV4-2; J: TRBJ1-2; D: NA; CDR3: CASSQGQATSNYGYTF; DNA: TGTGCCAGCAGCCAAGGACAGGCAACATCTAACTATGGCTACACCTTC
size: few; V: TRBV30; J: TRBJ2-5; D: TRBD1; CDR3: CAWGQGWGETQYF; DNA: TGTGCCTGGGGACAGGGGTGGGGAGAGACCCAGTACTTC
size: NA; V: TRBV27; J: TRBJ1-1; D: NA; CDR3: CASSFQQGPVSNTEAFF; DNA: TGTGCCAGCAGTTTTCAACAGGGTCCCGTCTCTAACACTGAAGCTTTCTTT
size: few; V: TRBV5-1; J: TRBJ1-3; D: TRBD1; CDR3: CASSPGGQPSGNTIYF; DNA: TGCGCCAGCAGCCCCGGGGGACAGCCTTCTGGAAACACCATATATTTT
size: few; V: TRBV18; J: TRBJ1-2; D: NA; CDR3: CASSPPGGALNYGYTF; DNA: TGTGCCAGCTCACCACCGGGGGGGGCCCTTAACTATGGCTACACCTTC
size: NA; V: TRBV2; J: TRBJ1-2; D: TRBD1; CDR3: CASSEGDRVRGYTF; DNA: TGTGCCAGCAGTGAAGGGGACAGGGTTCGTGGCTACACCTTC
size: NA; V: TRBV5-4; J: TRBJ1-3; D: NA; CDR3: CASSLSGSSGNTIYF; DNA: TGTGCCAGCAGCTTAAGCGGGAGCTCTGGAAACACCATATATTTT
size: NA; V: TRBV7-9; J: TRBJ2-5; D: TRBD1; CDR3: CASSSGTGGAKTQYF; DNA: TGTGCCAGCAGCTCCGGGACAGGGGGCGCAAAGACCCAGTACTTC
size: NA; V: TRBV10-3; J: TRBJ2-2; D: TRBD2; CDR3: CAISEVSGFNTGELFF; DNA: TGTGCCATCAGTGAGGTTAGCGGGTTTAACACCGGGGAGCTGTTTTTT
size: NA; V: TRBV7-7; J: TRBJ2-5; D: TRBD1; CDR3: CASSLGQGIEETQYF; DNA: TGTGCTAGCAGCTTAGGACAGGGAATAGAAGAGACCCAGTACTTC
size: NA; V: TRBV7-9; J: TRBJ1-3; D: NA; CDR3: CASSLAGLGNTIYF; DNA: TGTGCCAGCAGCTTAGCCGGGTTAGGAAACACCATATATTTT
size: NA; V: TRBV4-1; J: TRBJ2-5; D: TRBD2; CDR3: CASSQEQAGAQETQYF; DNA: TGCGCCAGCAGCCAAGAGCAAGCGGGGGCCCAAGAGACCCAGTACTTC
size: few; V: TRBV28; J: TRBJ1-3; D: NA; CDR3: CASSPLAGPPNTIYF; DNA: TGTGCCAGCAGTCCCTTGGCAGGGCCCCCAAACACCATATATTTT
size: NA; V: TRBV4-1; J: TRBJ1-2; D: NA; CDR3: CASSPLSRMDYGYTF; DNA: TGCGCCAGCAGCCCCCTGTCCAGGATGGACTATGGCTACACCTTC